This entry lists 8 T cell receptor beta chains sequenced from one sample in a study of T cell repertoires in cytomegalovirus infection. For these receptors, no antigen is known. Each CDR3 protein is one row after TCRdb ran MiXCR on the reads. The table lists 750,000 to 900,000 distinct CDR3 sequences, roughly 29% of them singletons, with about an eighth in the top ten. The specimen was cultured CD8+ T cells from PBMCs, collected from culture after CMV antigen stimulation. These receptors were obtained from a human donor in good health (CMV status not recorded). Some clones in this sample may be carry-over from other donors' samples.

CDR3 sequence reads: CATSTLPGGDSYEQYV. CDR3 bases: TGTGCCACCAGCACCCTCCCCGGCGGGGACTCCTACGAGCAGTACGTC. The V and J genes are TRBV15 and TRBJ2-7; D is possibly TRBD2 (6 bases). With 4 bases removed from V and 0 bases from J, the gap between germline ends came to 16 bases. Germline assignment: CDR1 LNHNV and CDR2 YYDKDF (reference sequence). CDR3 size: 16 residues.

V and J are TRBV19 and TRBJ2-3, with 8 bases identical to TRBD2. The CDR3 has 18 residues. Trimming removed 0 bases from V and 2 bases from J; junction bases left unmatched: 10. Looked up from germline, CDR1 is LNHDA and CDR2 is SQIVND (reference sequence). For the CDR3, the DNA is TGTGCCAGTAGTATAGATCGTACGGCGGGGGGATACACAGATACGCAGTATTTT. This translates into CASSIDRTAGGYTDTQYF.

This clonotype has only a few counts. The chain has TRBV6-5 and TRBJ2-2; D perhaps matches TRBD2 (5 bases). V was trimmed by 0 bases and J by 6 bases, leaving 14 bases between them. The CDR3 covers 16 residues. CDR1 and CDR2 (germline): MNHEY, SVGAGI. CDR3 DNA: TGTGCCAGCAGTTACTCGATATCGCCGGGGTCCGGGGAGCTGTTTTTT. It specifies CASSYSISPGSGELFF.

CDR3: CASSWGGCDEQFF. As DNA, the CDR3 is TGTGCCAGCAGCTGGGGGGGGTGCGATGAGCAGTTCTTC. The chain has TRBV7-9 and TRBJ2-1, with TRBD2 matching over 7 bases. The trim removed 4 bases at V and 8 bases at J, leaving 5 bases unmatched. The CDR3 loop spans 13 amino acids. Per germline, CDR1 SEHNR and CDR2 FQNEAQ (reference sequence).

This chain links TRBV5-6 with TRBJ1-4, with D possibly being TRBD1 (5 bases). The CDR3 consists of 15 residues. V was shortened by 4 bases and J by 8 bases, with 18 bases between the two germline ends. Germline-derived CDR1 and CDR2 are SGHDT and YYEEEE. CDR3 region: CASSALTVVGEKLFF. The CDR3 DNA reads TGTGCCAGCAGCGCTTTGACAGTGGTCGGGGAAAAACTGTTTTTT.

This clonotype showed up just a few times. A junction end diverges from the germline sequence, so it may reflect a read error. The V and J genes are TRBV4-3 and TRBJ1-6; D not resolved. Germline values: CDR1 LGHNA, CDR2 YSLEER. CDR3 length: 14 residues. The CDR3 sequence is CASSPSLEDSPLHF. CDR3 bases: TGCGCTAGCAGCCCTTCCTTAGAGGATTCACCCCTCCACTTT.

This clonotype was seen more than once but under ten times. This chain connects TRBV7-9 to TRBJ1-4; D may be TRBD1 (5 bases). V was cut by 2 bases and J by 2 bases, with 12 bases left in between. Germline CDR1 is SEHNR and CDR2 is FQNEAQ (reference sequence). This CDR3 is 16 amino acids long. The CDR3 region is CASSLIQGATNEKLFF. The CDR3 nucleotides are TGTGCCAGCAGCTTAATCCAGGGAGCGACTAATGAAAAACTGTTTTTT. The full variable domain, with the rest looked up from reference TRBV7-9 and TRBJ1-4, is DTGVSQNPRHKITKRGQNVTFRCDPISEHNRLYWYRQTLGQGPEFLTYFQNEAQLEKSRLLSDRFSAERPKGSFSTLEIQRTEQGDSAMYLCASSLIQGATNEKLFFGSGTQLSVL.

This rearrangement joins TRBV12-3 or TRBV12-4 to TRBJ1-2, with TRBD1 identical over 7 bases. Trimming at V came to 5 bases and at J to 6 bases, leaving 3 bases not matched to a gene. This CDR3 spans 12 amino acids. CDR3 nucleotide sequence: TGTGCCAGCAGTGGGACAGCGAATGGCTACACCTTC. Residues: CASSGTANGYTF.